These T cell receptor beta chains were read from a single sample in a study of cytomegalovirus exposure and HLA in healthy donors. Generated by immunoSEQ multiplex PCR, the TCRdb table keeps only in-frame clones and is missing some. The repertoire holds 200,000 or so clones, with 82% as singletons. What was sequenced was PBMCs. Every receptor here comes from a boy aged 2 to 9 in good health and CMV-seronegative. The CDR3 runs from the conserved cysteine through the conserved F or W. D genes are given only for firm matches. Clone size appears in some rows only: once, few, many, or a class for an expanded clone.

clone size	D gene	V gene	J gene	CDR3 DNA	CDR3 protein
.	.	TRBV19	TRBJ1-2	TGTGCCAGTAGTATGCAGGGCAGATATGGCTACACCTTC	CASSMQGRYGYTF
once	TRBD2	TRBV2	TRBJ2-5	TGTGCCAGCAGTGAAGCCTTAGCGGGGAGGGAAAGTGTTGGAGAGACCCAGTACTTC	CASSEALAGRESVGETQYF
.	.	TRBV6-6	TRBJ2-1	TGTGCCAGCAGTTACATCGGACGGACAATCTACAATGAGCAGTTCTTC	CASSYIGRTIYNEQFF
.	.	TRBV30	TRBJ2-5	TGTGCCTGGAGTGTTGGTTCCCGCGGAGAGCAGTACTTC	CAWSVGSRGEQYF
.	.	TRBV11-2	TRBJ2-1	TGTGCCAGCAGCTTAGCGGGACTGAAAATAGCCTACAATGAGCAGTTCTTC	CASSLAGLKIAYNEQFF
.	.	TRBV6-6	TRBJ1-1	TGTGCCAGCAGGGGTACCAGGGCGAACACTGAAGCTTTCTTT	CASRGTRANTEAFF
once	.	TRBV19	TRBJ1-5	TGTGCCAGTAGTATAGGTGGGGCTGGGGCGAGCAATCAGCCCCAGCATTTT	CASSIGGAGASNQPQHF
few	.	TRBV6-5	TRBJ1-6	TGTGCCAGCACAGGGTATAATTCACCCCTCCACTTT	CASTGYNSPLHF
few	.	TRBV2	TRBJ1-1	TGTGCCAGCAGTGAAGCGCTTCAAGGGGCTGAAGCTTTCTTT	CASSEALQGAEAFF
.	.	TRBV5-1	TRBJ2-7	TGCGCCAGCAGCTTGCCAGGTGACGAGCAGTACTTC	CASSLPGDEQYF
.	TRBD1	TRBV4-1	TRBJ1-2	TGCGCCAGCAGCCCCGGACAGGGGGCCAACTATGGCTACACCTTC	CASSPGQGANYGYTF
.	.	TRBV19	TRBJ1-3	TGTGCCAGTAGTAGGTCCTACTTAAACTCTGGAAACACCATATATTTT	CASSRSYLNSGNTIYF
.	TRBD2	TRBV25-1	TRBJ2-3	TGTGCCAGCAGTGAATGGGGCGGGGGGGCAGATACGCAGTATTTT	CASSEWGGGADTQYF
.	TRBD2	TRBV5-4	TRBJ2-3	TGTGCCAGCAGCCGACTACTAGCGGGGGAGGGTACGCAGTATTTT	CASSRLLAGEGTQYF
once	TRBD1	TRBV4-3	TRBJ1-1	TGCGCCAGCAGCCAAGATTGGTCCGGACAGGGGTCGAAGAACACTGAAGCTTTCTTT	CASSQDWSGQGSKNTEAFF
.	TRBD1	TRBV5-1	TRBJ2-7	TGCGCCAGCAGCTTGGGGGGGACAGGTAGCTCCTACGAGCAGTACTTC	CASSLGGTGSSYEQYF
.	TRBD2	TRBV7-2	TRBJ2-3	TGTGCCAGCAGCTTAAGGGAGGGAGATACGCAGTATTTT	CASSLREGDTQYF
.	.	TRBV15	TRBJ1-2	TGTGCCACCAGCAGAGGCGTCAGGAACTATGGCTACACCTTC	CATSRGVRNYGYTF
few	TRBD1	TRBV5-4	TRBJ2-7	TGTGCCAGCAGCCTATCCGGGACAGGGTCTTACGAGCAGTACTTC	CASSLSGTGSYEQYF
.	.	TRBV5-4	TRBJ2-4	TGTGCCAGCAGCCCACGTACAGGGATTAATGGAAACAGTCAGCACTTC	CASSPRTGINGNSQHF
.	.	TRBV15	TRBJ2-5	TGTGCCACCAGCTCCGCCACCCCGGGCCAGTACTTC	CATSSATPGQYF
.	.	TRBV5-4	TRBJ1-2	TGTGCCAGCAGTCTCGCCAAGAGGGCTAACTATGGCTACACCTTC	CASSLAKRANYGYTF
few	.	TRBV6-6	TRBJ1-2	TGTGCCAGCAGTTACCGGGGGATACACGATAACTATGGCTACACCTTC	CASSYRGIHDNYGYTF
few	TRBD2	TRBV9	TRBJ2-2	TGTGCCACTGGGAATAGCGGGGGGCCGTGGACCGGGGAGCTGTTTTTT	CATGNSGGPWTGELFF
once	.	TRBV4-2	TRBJ1-3	TGTGCCAGCAGCCAATCGGGTCAGACAGGTAGTCTGTTTTCTGGAAACACCATATATTTT	CASSQSGQTGSLFSGNTIYF
.	TRBD2	TRBV7-2	TRBJ2-7	TGTGCCAGCAGCTTAGTTGGGGGGAGGGACTACGAGCAGTACTTC	CASSLVGGRDYEQYF
.	.	TRBV7-2	TRBJ1-1	TGTGCCAGCAGCTTAGCTCCGACAGGTTTAGGGGCTTTCTTT	CASSLAPTGLGAFF
.	.	TRBV9	TRBJ2-7	TGTGCCAGCAGCACTAGTCCCATGGACGAGCAGTACTTC	CASSTSPMDEQYF
.	.	TRBV5-4	TRBJ2-5	TGTGCCAGCAGCTTGCCTGGAGGGCGGGGGTACTTC	CASSLPGGRGYF
.	TRBD1	TRBV5-1	TRBJ2-2	TGCGCCAGCAGCCGGACAGGGACCGGGGAGCTGTTTTTT	CASSRTGTGELFF
once	TRBD1	TRBV7-9	TRBJ1-6	TGTGCCAGCAGCTTATGGGGGACAGCCGCGAATTCACCCCTCCACTTT	CASSLWGTAANSPLHF
.	.	TRBV18	TRBJ1-5	TGTGCCAGCTCGACAGATAGCAATCAGCCCCAGCATTTT	CASSTDSNQPQHF
.	.	TRBV2	TRBJ1-1	TGTGCCAGCAGTCTAACAGACCGGAACACTGAAGCTTTCTTT	CASSLTDRNTEAFF
.	.	TRBV11-2	TRBJ2-1	TGTGCCAGCAGCTTTACCTCCCGGGACAAACACAATGAGCAGTTCTTC	CASSFTSRDKHNEQFF
.	.	TRBV27	TRBJ1-5	TGTGCCAGCGCCCAGGGGATGGGCAATCAGCCCCAGCATTTT	CASAQGMGNQPQHF
once	TRBD1	TRBV9	TRBJ1-2	TGTGCCAGCAGCGCACAGCCCGACAGGGGCTCTGGCTACACCTTC	CASSAQPDRGSGYTF
.	.	TRBV7-9	TRBJ2-2	TGTGCCAGCAGCTTGCGGGGCCTGAACACCGGGGAGCTGTTTTTT	CASSLRGLNTGELFF
.	TRBD1	TRBV4-3	TRBJ1-3	TGCGCCAGCAGCCAAGATAGGCAGGGGGCTTACACCATATATTTT	CASSQDRQGAYTIYF
.	.	TRBV12-5	TRBJ2-7	TGTGCTAGTGGTTTGGGCCTCTCCGGGTCATACGAGCAGTACTTC	CASGLGLSGSYEQYF
.	.	TRBV5-1	TRBJ1-2	TGCGCCAGCAGCTTGGCCCCTACCTCTGGAGTTAACTATGGCTACACCTTC	CASSLAPTSGVNYGYTF
.	.	TRBV6-5	TRBJ2-7	TGTGCCAGCAGAAGCGGGCCAGGCTCCTACGAGCAGTACTTC	CASRSGPGSYEQYF
.	.	TRBV5-6	TRBJ2-1	TGTGCCAGCAGCTTGGGCGACACTGAGCAGTTCTTC	CASSLGDTEQFF
.	.	TRBV20-1	TRBJ1-1	TGCAGTGCCCGAGGGTCAGTTGAAGCTTTCTTT	CSARGSVEAFF
.	.	TRBV7-2	TRBJ2-2	TGTGCCAGCAGCTTAAGTCGGGGAACCGGGGAGCTGTTTTTT	CASSLSRGTGELFF
.	.	TRBV7-7	TRBJ2-7	TGTGCTAGCAGCTTAGAACTGGGGGCACCCTACGAGCAGTACTTC	CASSLELGAPYEQYF
.	.	TRBV7-9	TRBJ2-7	TGTGCCAGCAGCTTAGGGAGTGTTCACGAGCAGTACTTC	CASSLGSVHEQYF
once	TRBD1	TRBV19	TRBJ2-1	TGTGCCACCGCGGGACAGGGGGCGCGGGAGCAGTTCTTC	CATAGQGAREQFF
.	TRBD1	TRBV6-5	TRBJ2-7	TGTGCCGGCAAGATTGATAGGGGGCAAAGGGAGCAGTACTTC	CAGKIDRGQREQYF
.	TRBD1	TRBV6-5	TRBJ2-5	TGTGCCAGCAGTTACTCTCCGGGACAGGGGTTTGGGACCCAGTACTTC	CASSYSPGQGFGTQYF
.	TRBD2	TRBV9	TRBJ2-5	TGTGCCAGCAGTATAGCGGGGCAAGAGACCCAGTACTTC	CASSIAGQETQYF
.	.	TRBV9	TRBJ1-1	TGTGCCAGCAGCGGCGTCTCGACTGAAGCTTTCTTT	CASSGVSTEAFF
.	.	TRBV18	TRBJ2-4	TGTGCCAGCTCACCAAGCAACATTCAGTACTTC	CASSPSNIQYF
.	.	TRBV28	TRBJ2-7	TGTGCCAGCAGTTTTATGAGGGGGCGGGGACCTCTCGAGCAGTACTTC	CASSFMRGRGPLEQYF
.	TRBD1	TRBV2	TRBJ1-2	TGTGCCAGCAAGGGACAGCTCAACTATGGCTACACCTTC	CASKGQLNYGYTF
.	TRBD2	TRBV19	TRBJ2-5	TGTGCCAGTAGTGTTGGACTAGCGGGGGGGGAGACCCAGTACTTC	CASSVGLAGGETQYF
.	TRBD2	TRBV5-1	TRBJ2-1	TGCGCCAGCATTTTAGGTAGCGGGGGCTTCGATGAGCAGTTCTTC	CASILGSGGFDEQFF
.	.	TRBV4-2	TRBJ1-4	TGTGCCAGCAGCCGGGCCGGGGGGGACGAAAAACTGTTTTTT	CASSRAGGDEKLFF
.	.	TRBV4-2	TRBJ2-2	TGTGCCTGCGCGAGGAGTCCAGCCGGGGAGCTGTTTTTT	CACARSPAGELFF